This note documents a single T cell receptor (beta chain) sequence. This sample was taken from a study of PD-L1 blockade in urothelial cancer. Study-wide context: From about 2014, patients received atezolizumab, given as 1,200 mg intravenously every 3 weeks. Blood analysis took place 3 weeks (second dose) and 6 weeks after treatment start. The median number of T cells present in blood samples was 140,000 to 150,000.

Patients suffered from locally advanced or metastatic urothelial carcinoma. Germline V gene sequence: CDR1 ENHRY, CDR2 SYGVKD. CDR3 size: 17 residues. Trimming at V came to 10 bases and at J to 7 bases, leaving 21 bases not matched to a gene. Only in-frame clones appear in the TCRdb table, and some are missing; sequencing was by immunoSEQ multiplex PCR. The sample comprises some 97,000 clones, about 91% of which are singletons, and approximately 0.88% rests with the top ten. The chain recombines TRBV10-3 with TRBJ2-1; 8 positions agree with TRBD2. This TCR was sampled from a woman older than 75 with urothelial cancer. Sequences were derived from PBMCs, sampled around atezolizumab (anti-PD-L1) treatment. The CDR3 DNA reads as TGTGCCACCTCAAATTCTGAACCGGGAGGGCCTCGGAATGAGCAGTTCTTC. Translation: CATSNSEPGGPRNEQFF.